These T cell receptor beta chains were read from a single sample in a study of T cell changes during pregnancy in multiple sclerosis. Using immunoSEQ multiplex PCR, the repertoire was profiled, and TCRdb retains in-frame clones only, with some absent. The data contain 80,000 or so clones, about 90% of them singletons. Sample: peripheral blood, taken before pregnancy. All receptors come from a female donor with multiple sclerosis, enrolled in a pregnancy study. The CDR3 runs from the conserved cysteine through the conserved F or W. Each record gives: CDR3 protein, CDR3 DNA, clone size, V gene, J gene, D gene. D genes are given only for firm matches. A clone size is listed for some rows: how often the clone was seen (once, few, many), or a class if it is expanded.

CDR3: CASSTGGRGYTF
DNA: TGTGCCAGCAGCACAGGGGGCCGGGGCTACACCTTC
size: NA
V: TRBV13
J: TRBJ1-2
D: TRBD1

CDR3: CATRGGRWETQYF
DNA: TGCGCCACCCGGGGGGGGCGCTGGGAGACCCAGTACTTC
size: NA
V: TRBV23-1
J: TRBJ2-5
D: TRBD2

CDR3: CASSSFQGADTQYF
DNA: TGTGCCAGCAGCTCGTTCCAGGGGGCAGATACGCAGTATTTT
size: NA
V: TRBV5-5
J: TRBJ2-3
D: TRBD1

CDR3: CASSGKTGGLNTEAFF
DNA: TGTGCCAGCAGTGGAAAGACAGGGGGATTGAACACTGAAGCTTTCTTT
size: NA
V: TRBV6-1
J: TRBJ1-1
D: TRBD1

CDR3: CASSFGLRGAPDNEQFF
DNA: TGTGCCAGCAGCTTTGGTCTGCGGGGGGCACCGGACAATGAGCAGTTCTTC
size: once
V: TRBV11-2
J: TRBJ2-1
D: TRBD2

CDR3: CASSQGLAGNTIYF
DNA: TGTGCCAGCAGCCAAGGGTTGGCCGGAAACACCATATATTTT
size: NA
V: TRBV4-2
J: TRBJ1-3
D: NA

CDR3: CASSPQGYGYTF
DNA: TGTGCCAGCTCACCACAGGGGTACGGCTACACCTTC
size: NA
V: TRBV18
J: TRBJ1-2
D: NA

CDR3: CASSPRRGGGYSPLHF
DNA: TGTGCCAGCAGCCCCCGGAGAGGGGGTGGGTATTCACCCCTCCACTTT
size: NA
V: TRBV7-2
J: TRBJ1-6
D: NA

CDR3: CAIRGAIVDTQYF
DNA: TGTGCCATCCGGGGGGCCATAGTCGATACGCAGTATTTT
size: NA
V: TRBV6-6
J: TRBJ2-3
D: NA

CDR3: CASSPGEGGRTSYEQYF
DNA: TGTGCCAGCTCACCGGGAGAGGGTGGGAGGACTTCCTACGAGCAGTACTTC
size: NA
V: TRBV18
J: TRBJ2-7
D: NA

CDR3: CSVRTGDSYEQYF
DNA: TGCAGCGTTCGGACAGGGGACTCCTACGAGCAGTACTTC
size: NA
V: TRBV29-1
J: TRBJ2-7
D: TRBD1

CDR3: CASGNRASYEQYF
DNA: TGTGCCAGCGGAAACAGGGCCTCCTACGAGCAGTACTTC
size: NA
V: TRBV6-5
J: TRBJ2-7
D: NA

CDR3: CASSLSTRWAFF
DNA: TGTGCCAGCAGCTTAAGCACGCGTTGGGCTTTCTTT
size: NA
V: TRBV7-2
J: TRBJ1-1
D: NA

CDR3: CASSMTRVRSNFQETQYF
DNA: TGTGCCAGTAGTATGACGCGGGTCCGGAGCAACTTTCAAGAGACCCAGTACTTC
size: once
V: TRBV19
J: TRBJ2-5
D: NA

CDR3: CASSEEVAGVYNEQFF
DNA: TGTGCCAGCAGTGAAGAGGTAGCGGGGGTCTACAATGAGCAGTTCTTC
size: NA
V: TRBV6-1
J: TRBJ2-1
D: TRBD2

CDR3: CASGPDSYEQYF
DNA: TGTGCTAGTGGCCCGGACAGTTACGAGCAGTACTTC
size: NA
V: TRBV12-5
J: TRBJ2-7
D: NA

CDR3: CASSGGAPQPQHF
DNA: TGTGCCAGCTCGGGCGGGGCACCACAGCCCCAGCATTTT
size: once
V: TRBV7-9
J: TRBJ1-5
D: NA

CDR3: CASSREGGRTSGNTIYF
DNA: TGCGCCAGCAGCCGGGAGGGGGGCAGGACCTCTGGAAACACCATATATTTT
size: NA
V: TRBV4-1
J: TRBJ1-3
D: NA

CDR3: CASSITARETQYF
DNA: TGTGCCAGTAGTATTACAGCCAGGGAGACCCAGTACTTC
size: NA
V: TRBV19
J: TRBJ2-5
D: NA

CDR3: CAWSVAPGQGVTYNSPLHF
DNA: TGTGCCTGGAGTGTAGCCCCGGGACAGGGAGTAACCTATAATTCACCCCTCCACTTT
size: NA
V: TRBV30
J: TRBJ1-6
D: TRBD1

CDR3: CASMRGTGWNQPQHF
DNA: TGTGCCAGTATGCGGGGGACAGGGTGGAATCAGCCCCAGCATTTT
size: NA
V: TRBV19
J: TRBJ1-5
D: TRBD1

CDR3: CASSDPRGLPFF
DNA: TGTGCCAGCAGTGACCCCCGGGGGTTGCCGTTCTTC
size: NA
V: TRBV2
J: TRBJ2-1
D: NA

CDR3: CASSSSTTNTGELFF
DNA: TGTGCCAGCAGTAGTTCGACTACGAACACCGGGGAGCTGTTTTTT
size: NA
V: TRBV6-1
J: TRBJ2-2
D: NA

CDR3: CASSSAGTGGSYEQYF
DNA: TGCGCCAGCAGCTCCGCGGGGACAGGGGGCTCCTACGAGCAGTACTTC
size: NA
V: TRBV5-1
J: TRBJ2-7
D: TRBD1

CDR3: CASSPPGWVDGRRETEQFF
DNA: TGTGCCAGCTCACCCCCGGGTTGGGTAGACGGACGGAGGGAAACTGAGCAGTTCTTC
size: NA
V: TRBV18
J: TRBJ2-1
D: NA

CDR3: CASRPGSRYEAFF
DNA: TGTGCCAGCAGACCCGGGAGCCGGTACGAAGCTTTCTTT
size: NA
V: TRBV6-5
J: TRBJ1-1
D: NA

CDR3: CASSAGTATNEKLFF
DNA: TGTGCCAGCAGCGCCGGGACAGCAACTAATGAAAAACTGTTTTTT
size: NA
V: TRBV9
J: TRBJ1-4
D: TRBD1

CDR3: CASSNGTVPYEQYF
DNA: TGTGCCAGCAGCAACGGGACTGTCCCCTACGAGCAGTACTTC
size: NA
V: TRBV11-2
J: TRBJ2-7
D: NA

CDR3: CASSFYPGGGQRTTYEQYF
DNA: TGTGCCAGTAGTTTTTATCCCGGGGGGGGACAGCGGACGACCTACGAGCAGTACTTC
size: NA
V: TRBV19
J: TRBJ2-7
D: NA

CDR3: CASSETSGGAIEQFF
DNA: TGTGCCAGCAGTGAGACTAGCGGGGGGGCGATTGAGCAGTTCTTC
size: few
V: TRBV6-1
J: TRBJ2-1
D: TRBD2

CDR3: CASSLVAKGADTQYF
DNA: TGTGCCAGCAGCTTAGTAGCTAAGGGGGCAGATACGCAGTATTTT
size: NA
V: TRBV7-8
J: TRBJ2-3
D: NA

CDR3: CASSPRTDGTEAFF
DNA: TGTGCCAGCTCACCACGTACAGACGGCACTGAAGCTTTCTTT
size: NA
V: TRBV18
J: TRBJ1-1
D: NA

CDR3: CASSLSGSGGVSEQYF
DNA: TGTGCCAGCAGCTTATCGGGAAGCGGGGGGGTTAGCGAGCAGTACTTC
size: NA
V: TRBV7-2
J: TRBJ2-7
D: TRBD2

CDR3: CASSPRDKSSYEQYF
DNA: TGTGCCAGCAGCCCCAGGGACAAGAGCTCCTACGAGCAGTACTTC
size: NA
V: TRBV11-1
J: TRBJ2-7
D: NA

CDR3: CASSLGTNRGRWTEAFF
DNA: TGTGCCAGCAGCTTAGGCACAAACAGGGGGCGTTGGACTGAAGCTTTCTTT
size: NA
V: TRBV7-9
J: TRBJ1-1
D: TRBD1

CDR3: CASSLAGNYGYTF
DNA: TGTGCCAGCAGCTTGGCCGGGAACTATGGCTACACCTTC
size: NA
V: TRBV5-8
J: TRBJ1-2
D: NA

CDR3: CASSTWGGTDTQYF
DNA: TGTGCCAGCAGCACGTGGGGGGGCACAGATACGCAGTATTTT
size: once
V: TRBV5-4
J: TRBJ2-3
D: NA

CDR3: CASSPTTGSGNTIYF
DNA: TGTGCCAGCAGCCCGACGACAGGGTCAGGAAACACCATATATTTT
size: once
V: TRBV9
J: TRBJ1-3
D: TRBD1

CDR3: CASSGLGVNEKLFF
DNA: TGTGCCAGCAGTGGACTAGGAGTTAATGAAAAACTGTTTTTT
size: NA
V: TRBV9
J: TRBJ1-4
D: NA

CDR3: CASTMHEGLIGNSPLHF
DNA: TGTGCCAGTACCATGCATGAGGGTTTGATCGGTAATTCACCCCTCCACTTT
size: NA
V: TRBV19
J: TRBJ1-6
D: NA